The 2 T cell receptor beta chains listed next were all sequenced from one sample in a study of T-cell memory formation after mild COVID-19 (dated by TCRdb to the early 2020s). The receptor library was made with 5' RACE. TCRdb records Illumina NovaSeq 6000 as the sequencer. Through fastp at Q25 and MiXCR, TCRdb rebuilt clones from the public reads, retaining in-frame beta chains. Rows with a matching CDR3 protein are joined into one entry that keeps the most common DNA and genes. The sample table lists 550,000 to 600,000 distinct CDR3 sequences, 20% to 25% of them with a count of one. The ten largest clones capture about 8.7% of the sample. Input material: PBMCs or a T cell subset sorted from them (not recorded which). All receptors come from an adult woman who had mild COVID-19 (a few samples of this study predate the infection). The sample titles of this study are shuffled in the database, so cell type and time point are left out; the donor was told from shared clones.

This clonotype was seen only a few times. The rearrangement joins TRBV3-1 to TRBJ2-4, with TRBD2 identical over 14 bases. Germline V lookup: CDR1 LGHDT, CDR2 YNNKEL (reference sequence). The V segment lost 4 bases and the J segment 0 bases; nucleotides outside the gene matches: 5. This CDR3 spans 18 amino acids. The CDR3 loop is CASSRGTSGGIAKNIQYF. CDR3 nucleotide sequence: TGTGCCAGCAGCCGAGGGACTAGCGGGGGTATAGCCAAAAACATTCAGTACTTC.

The CDR3 loop reads CASSRGQGRTSGANVLTF. The CDR3 DNA follows: TGCGCCAGCAGCCGAGGACAGGGTCGGACCTCTGGGGCCAACGTCCTGACTTTC. The chain links TRBV4-1 to TRBJ2-6, with 8 nucleotides matching TRBD1. Germline loops: CDR1 MGHRA, CDR2 YSYEKL. The CDR3 consists of 18 residues. V shed 4 bases, J shed 0 bases, and the junction held 8 bases outside the gene matches.